This T cell receptor beta chain was found in a study of Ad26.COV2.S vaccination and SARS-CoV-2 variants. The treatment denotes: around 19 received Ad26.COV2.S at low or high dose, single or two shots; 5 received placebo; per-sample allocation not given. Day 63 after the first injection of vaccine or placebo was the sampling time. CDR1 is LGHDT and CDR2 is YNNKEL in the germline V gene (reference sequence). Trimming took off 1 base at V and 5 bases at J, with 14 bases between the two ends. This CDR3 is 16 amino acids long. Profiling relied on immunoSEQ multiplex PCR, and the TCRdb table lists in-frame clones only, not all of them. The sample shows some 300,000 clones, around 84% of them seen only once.

The J gene is TRBJ1-4, the V gene TRBV3-1 (or the pseudogene TRBV3-2), with D possibly TRBD1 on 5 matching bases. This specimen consisted of peripheral blood, obtained in a trial of Ad26.COV2.S vaccine versus placebo. The receptor was derived from a person aged 18-60 years who received the Ad26.COV2.S COVID-19 vaccine or a placebo. In DNA, the CDR3 is TGTGCCAGCAGCCAAGGGGGGTCAGGCCTGAATGAAAAACTGTTTTTT. Translating it yields CASSQGGSGLNEKLFF.